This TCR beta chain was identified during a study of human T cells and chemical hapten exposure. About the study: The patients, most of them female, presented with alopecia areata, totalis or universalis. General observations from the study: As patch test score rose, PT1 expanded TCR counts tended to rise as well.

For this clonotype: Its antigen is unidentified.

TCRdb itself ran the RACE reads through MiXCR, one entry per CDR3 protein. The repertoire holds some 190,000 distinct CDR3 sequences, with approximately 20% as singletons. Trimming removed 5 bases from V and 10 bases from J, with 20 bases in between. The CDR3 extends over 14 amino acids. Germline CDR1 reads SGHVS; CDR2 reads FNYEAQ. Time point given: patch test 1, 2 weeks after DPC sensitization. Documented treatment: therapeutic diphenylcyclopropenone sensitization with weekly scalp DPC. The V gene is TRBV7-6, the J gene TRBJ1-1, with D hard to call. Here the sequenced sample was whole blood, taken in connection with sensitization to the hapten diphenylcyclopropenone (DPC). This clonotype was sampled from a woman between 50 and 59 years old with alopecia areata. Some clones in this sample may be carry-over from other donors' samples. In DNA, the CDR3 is TGTGCCAGCAGCCCATCCGGAGGAGACCGGTTAGCTTTCTTT. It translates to CASSPSGGDRLAFF.